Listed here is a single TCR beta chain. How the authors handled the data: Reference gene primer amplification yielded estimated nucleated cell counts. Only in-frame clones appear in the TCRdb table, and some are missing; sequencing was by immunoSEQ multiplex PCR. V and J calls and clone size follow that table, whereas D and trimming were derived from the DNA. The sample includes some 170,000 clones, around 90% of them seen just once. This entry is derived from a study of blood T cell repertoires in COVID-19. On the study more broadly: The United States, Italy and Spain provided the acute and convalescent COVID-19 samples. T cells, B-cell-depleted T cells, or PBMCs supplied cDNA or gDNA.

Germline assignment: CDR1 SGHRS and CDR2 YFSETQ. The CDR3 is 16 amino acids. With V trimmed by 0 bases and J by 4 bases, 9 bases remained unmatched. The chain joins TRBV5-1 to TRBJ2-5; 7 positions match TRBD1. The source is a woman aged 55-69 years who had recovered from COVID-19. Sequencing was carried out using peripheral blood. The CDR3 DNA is TGCGCCAGCAGCTTGGCCTCCCGGACAGGTAGAGAGACCCAGTACTTC. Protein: CASSLASRTGRETQYF.